The clone carrying this T cell receptor beta chain was counted between two and nine times. Its antigen is not identified. Trimming took 4 bases from V and 3 from J; bases not matched to a gene: 7. There are 15 residues in the CDR3. The V gene's germline CDR1 is MDHEN and CDR2 SYDVKM. The sample originates from a study of T-cell reconstitution after alpha-beta-depleted transplantation in children. Notes on the study in general: T-cell counts and diversity at one year post-transplant came mainly from newly produced T cells. The origin of alpha-beta T cells about two months after transplant was reportedly several hundred expanded graft clones.

For TCRbeta, the library was prepared with unique molecular identifiers. From the PCR reads, TCRdb called clonotypes with MiXCR, one entry per CDR3 protein. Of about 980,000 distinct CDR3 sequences listed, 25% to 30% are singletons. The source material was PBMCs, mostly from graft donor cells, sampled 360 days after TCRalphabeta/CD19-depleted stem cell transplant. The origin of this receptor is a boy under three years old who had a stem cell transplant for SCID, so the T cells may come from the graft donor. The chain links TRBV28 to TRBJ2-7; TRBD1 aligns across 9 bases. Here the CDR3 DNA reads TGTGCCAGCAGTTACGGGACAGGGAGATTCTACGAGCAGTACTTC. The encoded protein is CASSYGTGRFYEQYF.